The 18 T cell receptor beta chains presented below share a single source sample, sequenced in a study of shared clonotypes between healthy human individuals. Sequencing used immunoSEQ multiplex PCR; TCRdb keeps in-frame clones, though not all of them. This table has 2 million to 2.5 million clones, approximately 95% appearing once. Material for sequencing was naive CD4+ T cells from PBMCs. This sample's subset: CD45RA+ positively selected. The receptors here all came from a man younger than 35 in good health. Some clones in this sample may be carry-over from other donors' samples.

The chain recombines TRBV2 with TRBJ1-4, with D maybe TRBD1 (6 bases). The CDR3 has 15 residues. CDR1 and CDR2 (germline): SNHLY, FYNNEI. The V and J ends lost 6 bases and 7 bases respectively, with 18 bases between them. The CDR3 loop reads CASSLTGISSEKLFF. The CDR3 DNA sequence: TGTGCCAGCAGCTTAACAGGGATAAGTAGTGAAAAACTGTTTTTT. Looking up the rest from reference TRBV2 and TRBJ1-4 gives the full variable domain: EPEVTQTPSHQVTQMGQEVILRCVPISNHLYFYWYRQILGQKVEFLVSFYNNEISEKSEIFDDQFSVERPDGSNFTLKIRSTKLEDSAMYFCASSLTGISSEKLFFGSGTQLSVL.

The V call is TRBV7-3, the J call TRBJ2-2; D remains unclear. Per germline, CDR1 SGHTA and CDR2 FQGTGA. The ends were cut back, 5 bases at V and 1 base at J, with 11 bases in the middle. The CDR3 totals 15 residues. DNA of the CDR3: TGTGCCAGCAGCCGGTGGGAAGGGAACACCGGGGAGCTGTTTTTT. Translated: CASSRWEGNTGELFF.

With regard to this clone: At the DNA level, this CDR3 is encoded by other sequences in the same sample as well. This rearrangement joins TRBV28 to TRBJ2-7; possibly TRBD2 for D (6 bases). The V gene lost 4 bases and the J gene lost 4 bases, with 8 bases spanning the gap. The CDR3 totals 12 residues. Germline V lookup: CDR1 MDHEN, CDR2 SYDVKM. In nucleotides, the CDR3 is TGTGCCAGCAGTTCGGGGGTATACGAGCAGTACTTC. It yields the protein CASSSGVYEQYF.

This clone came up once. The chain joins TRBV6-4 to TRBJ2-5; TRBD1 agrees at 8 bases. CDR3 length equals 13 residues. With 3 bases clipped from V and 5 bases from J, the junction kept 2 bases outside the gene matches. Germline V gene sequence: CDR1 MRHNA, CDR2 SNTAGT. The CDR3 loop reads CASSDNRGETQYF. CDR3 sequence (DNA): TGTGCCAGCAGTGATAACAGGGGGGAGACCCAGTACTTC.

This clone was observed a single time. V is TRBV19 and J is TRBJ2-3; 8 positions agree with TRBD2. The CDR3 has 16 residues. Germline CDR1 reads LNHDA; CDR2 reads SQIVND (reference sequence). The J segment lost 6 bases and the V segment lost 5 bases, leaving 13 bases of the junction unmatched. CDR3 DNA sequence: TGTGCCAGTAGTGGCGGACTAGCCCGAGCTATTGATACGCAGTATTTT. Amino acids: CASSGGLARAIDTQYF.

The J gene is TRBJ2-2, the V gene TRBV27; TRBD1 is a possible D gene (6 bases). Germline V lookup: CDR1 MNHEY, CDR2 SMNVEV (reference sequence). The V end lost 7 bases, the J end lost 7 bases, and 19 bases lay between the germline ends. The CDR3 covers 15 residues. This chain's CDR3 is CASTNRASRDGELFF. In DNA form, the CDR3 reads TGTGCCAGCACTAACAGGGCGTCAAGGGACGGGGAGCTGTTTTTT.

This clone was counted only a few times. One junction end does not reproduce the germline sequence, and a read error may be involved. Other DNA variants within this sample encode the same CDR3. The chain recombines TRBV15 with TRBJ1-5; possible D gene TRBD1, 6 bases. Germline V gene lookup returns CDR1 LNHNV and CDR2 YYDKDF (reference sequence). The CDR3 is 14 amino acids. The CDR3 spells CATSRDRSNQPQHF. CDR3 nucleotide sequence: TGTGCCACCAGTAGAGACAGGAGCAATCAGCCCCAGCATTTT.

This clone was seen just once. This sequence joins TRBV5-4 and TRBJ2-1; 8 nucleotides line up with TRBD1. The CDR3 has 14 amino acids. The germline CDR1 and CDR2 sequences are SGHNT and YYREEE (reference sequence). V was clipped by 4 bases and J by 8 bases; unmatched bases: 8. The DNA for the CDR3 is TGTGCCAGCAGCCCCGGGACAGGTATGGATGAGCAGTTCTTC. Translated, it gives CASSPGTGMDEQFF.

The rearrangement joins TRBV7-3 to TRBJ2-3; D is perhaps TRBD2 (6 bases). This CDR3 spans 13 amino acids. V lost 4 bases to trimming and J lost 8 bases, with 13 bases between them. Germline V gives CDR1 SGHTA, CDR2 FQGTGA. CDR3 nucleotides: TGTGCCAGCAGCTCCAGGGAGGAGGGTACGCAGTATTTT. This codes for CASSSREEGTQYF.

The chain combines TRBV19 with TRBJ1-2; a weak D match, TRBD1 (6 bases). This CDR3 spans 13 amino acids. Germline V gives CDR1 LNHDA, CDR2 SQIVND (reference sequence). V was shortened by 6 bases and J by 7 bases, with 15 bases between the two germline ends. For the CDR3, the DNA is TGTGCCAGTAGCGTGAACAGACAGGCTGGCTACACCTTC. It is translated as CASSVNRQAGYTF.

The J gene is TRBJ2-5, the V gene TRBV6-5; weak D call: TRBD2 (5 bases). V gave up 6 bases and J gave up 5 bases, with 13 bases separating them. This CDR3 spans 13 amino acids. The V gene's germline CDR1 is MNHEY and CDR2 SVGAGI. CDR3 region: CASSSGRKETQYF. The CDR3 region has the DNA TGTGCCAGCAGCTCTGGGAGAAAGGAGACCCAGTACTTC.

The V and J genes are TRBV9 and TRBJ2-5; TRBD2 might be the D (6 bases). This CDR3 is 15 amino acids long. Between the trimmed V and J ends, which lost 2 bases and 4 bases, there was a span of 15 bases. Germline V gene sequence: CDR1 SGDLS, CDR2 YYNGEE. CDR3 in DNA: TGTGCCAGCAGCGTGGCACTAGCATACGGAGAGACCCAGTACTTC. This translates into CASSVALAYGETQYF.

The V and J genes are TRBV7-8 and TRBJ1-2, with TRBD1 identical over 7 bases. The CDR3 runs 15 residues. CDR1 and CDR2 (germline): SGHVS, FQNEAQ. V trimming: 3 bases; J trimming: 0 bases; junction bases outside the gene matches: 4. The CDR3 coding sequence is TGTGCCAGCAGCTTCGGGACAGAAACTAACTATGGCTACACCTTC. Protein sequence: CASSFGTETNYGYTF.

The CDR3 DNA reads TGTGCCAGCAGCTCCGAGACAGGGGTTGACTACAATGAGCAGTTCTTC. Its translation is CASSSETGVDYNEQFF. The V gene is TRBV5-4, the J gene TRBJ2-1; 8 bases are shared with TRBD1. Trimming removed 3 bases from V and 3 bases from J; junction bases left unmatched: 8. The CDR3 runs 16 residues. The V gene's germline CDR1 is SGHNT and CDR2 YYREEE (reference sequence).

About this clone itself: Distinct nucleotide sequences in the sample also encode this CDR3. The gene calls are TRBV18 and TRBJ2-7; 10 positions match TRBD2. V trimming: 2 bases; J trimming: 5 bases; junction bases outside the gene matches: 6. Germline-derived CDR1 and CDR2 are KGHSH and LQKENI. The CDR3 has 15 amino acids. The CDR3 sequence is CASSPGLAGVDEQYF. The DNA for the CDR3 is TGTGCCAGCTCACCAGGGCTAGCGGGAGTCGACGAGCAGTACTTC.

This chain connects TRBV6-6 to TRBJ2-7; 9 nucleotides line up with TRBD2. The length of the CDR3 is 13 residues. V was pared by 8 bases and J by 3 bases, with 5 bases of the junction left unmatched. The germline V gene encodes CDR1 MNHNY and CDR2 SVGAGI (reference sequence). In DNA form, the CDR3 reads TGTGCCAGCCTATGGCGGGAGGGCTACGAGCAGTACTTC. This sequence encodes CASLWREGYEQYF.

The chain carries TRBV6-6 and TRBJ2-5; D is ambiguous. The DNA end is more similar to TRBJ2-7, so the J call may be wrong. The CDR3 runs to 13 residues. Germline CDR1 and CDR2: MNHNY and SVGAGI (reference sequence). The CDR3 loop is CASSYGRTYEQYF. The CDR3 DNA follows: TGTGCCAGCAGTTACGGTCGGACCTACGAGCAGTACTTC.

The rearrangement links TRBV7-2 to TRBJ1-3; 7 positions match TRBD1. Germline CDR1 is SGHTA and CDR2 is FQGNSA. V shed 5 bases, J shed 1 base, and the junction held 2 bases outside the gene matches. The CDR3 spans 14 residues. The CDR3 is CASSPDRSGNTIYF. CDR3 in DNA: TGTGCCAGCAGCCCGGACAGGTCTGGAAACACCATATATTTT.